This is a list of T cell receptor beta chains from one sample in a study of CD8 T cells in ankylosing spondylitis. TCRdb reprocessed the 5' RACE reads with MiXCR, giving one entry per CDR3 protein. The sample contains about 250,000 distinct CDR3 sequences, more than 25% of which appear only once. What was sequenced was blood, either unsorted or a sorted T cell fraction (not recorded which). These receptors all come from a male donor with ankylosing spondylitis or in good health (not recorded which). CDR3s include the opening cysteine and the closing phenylalanine or tryptophan. The D gene is left open where the match is weak. Part of the rows lack a size; the others show once, few, many or a class for expanded clones.

CDR3aa: CSVGRADTYEQYF; CDR3nt: TGCAGCGTTGGACGGGCAGATACCTACGAGCAGTACTTC; v_gene: TRBV29-1; j_gene: TRBJ2-7; d_gene: .; abundance: few
CDR3aa: CASSLSIRLLEAQPQHF; CDR3nt: TGCGCCAGCAGCTTGTCCATCCGCTTACTTGAGGCTCAGCCCCAGCATTTT; v_gene: TRBV5-1; j_gene: TRBJ1-5; d_gene: .; abundance: .
CDR3aa: CASIRDRGVNTEAFF; CDR3nt: TGTGCCAGCATTAGGGACAGGGGGGTGAACACTGAAGCTTTCTTT; v_gene: TRBV6-5; j_gene: TRBJ1-1; d_gene: TRBD1; abundance: .
CDR3aa: CASSLSGTHTYEQYF; CDR3nt: TGTGCCAGCAGCTTATCCGGGACTCATACCTACGAGCAGTACTTC; v_gene: TRBV7-9; j_gene: TRBJ2-7; d_gene: .; abundance: few
CDR3aa: CASSLRRGGQETQYF; CDR3nt: TGTGCCAGCAGTTTACGGCGGGGGGGCCAAGAGACCCAGTACTTC; v_gene: TRBV27; j_gene: TRBJ2-5; d_gene: TRBD2; abundance: .
CDR3aa: CASSQAGRAKEETQYF; CDR3nt: TGCGCCAGCAGCCAAGCGGGCAGGGCAAAAGAAGAGACCCAGTACTTC; v_gene: TRBV4-1; j_gene: TRBJ2-5; d_gene: .; abundance: .
CDR3aa: CSARSGTADQPQHF; CDR3nt: TGCAGTGCTAGATCCGGGACTGCCGATCAGCCCCAGCATTTT; v_gene: TRBV20-1; j_gene: TRBJ1-5; d_gene: .; abundance: .
CDR3aa: CASRTGQGRGYTF; CDR3nt: TGTGCCAGCAGAACAGGACAGGGGAGGGGCTACACCTTC; v_gene: TRBV12-3/TRBV12-4; j_gene: TRBJ1-2; d_gene: TRBD1; abundance: .
CDR3aa: CSASWDSTLGETQYF; CDR3nt: TGCAGTGCTAGTTGGGACAGTACCCTGGGAGAGACCCAGTACTTC; v_gene: TRBV20-1; j_gene: TRBJ2-5; d_gene: TRBD1; abundance: .
CDR3aa: CASPWGAGVQETQYF; CDR3nt: TGTGCCAGCCCCTGGGGAGCGGGGGTCCAAGAGACCCAGTACTTC; v_gene: TRBV28; j_gene: TRBJ2-5; d_gene: TRBD2; abundance: .
CDR3aa: CASRTQAGELFF; CDR3nt: TGTGCCAGCAGGACACAGGCCGGGGAGCTGTTTTTT; v_gene: TRBV2; j_gene: TRBJ2-2; d_gene: .; abundance: .
CDR3aa: CASSYNSYEQYF; CDR3nt: TGTGCCAGCAGCTACAACTCCTACGAGCAGTACTTC; v_gene: TRBV12-3/TRBV12-4; j_gene: TRBJ2-7; d_gene: .; abundance: .
CDR3aa: CASSESTPGEQYF; CDR3nt: TGCGCCAGCAGTGAGTCTACACCGGGGGAGCAGTACTTC; v_gene: TRBV10-2; j_gene: TRBJ2-7; d_gene: .; abundance: few
CDR3aa: CASSLSGSYNEQFF; CDR3nt: TGCGCCAGCAGCTTGTCGGGTTCCTACAATGAGCAGTTCTTC; v_gene: TRBV5-1; j_gene: TRBJ2-1; d_gene: .; abundance: few
CDR3aa: CSAAGQLNTEAFF; CDR3nt: TGCAGCGCCGCGGGACAGTTGAACACTGAAGCTTTCTTT; v_gene: TRBV29-1; j_gene: TRBJ1-1; d_gene: TRBD1; abundance: .
CDR3aa: CASSWDGHNEQFF; CDR3nt: TGTGCCAGCTCTTGGGACGGACACAATGAGCAGTTCTTC; v_gene: TRBV6-2/TRBV6-3; j_gene: TRBJ2-1; d_gene: .; abundance: .
CDR3aa: CASKRGPSYEQYF; CDR3nt: TGTGCCAGCAAGCGGGGACCCTCCTACGAGCAGTACTTC; v_gene: TRBV5-5; j_gene: TRBJ2-7; d_gene: TRBD2; abundance: few
CDR3aa: CSARSEFNYGYTF; CDR3nt: TGCAGCGCCCGATCGGAGTTTAACTATGGCTACACCTTC; v_gene: TRBV29-1; j_gene: TRBJ1-2; d_gene: .; abundance: few
CDR3aa: CAITLTSGTDTQYF; CDR3nt: TGTGCCATCACCTTGACTAGCGGCACAGATACGCAGTATTTT; v_gene: TRBV10-3; j_gene: TRBJ2-3; d_gene: TRBD2; abundance: .
CDR3aa: CASSSDGYEQYF; CDR3nt: TGTGCCAGCAGCTCGGACGGATACGAGCAGTACTTC; v_gene: TRBV3-1; j_gene: TRBJ2-7; d_gene: .; abundance: few